This record concerns one TCR beta chain sequence. This clone occurred a few times. Its antigen specificity is not known. Base-call qualities are not available, and no considerably larger clone is one nucleotide away. This entry belongs to a study of blood T cell repertoires in COVID-19 (dated by TCRdb to the early 2020s). A note on the overall study: Samples from collaborators originated in the United States, Italy and Spain and spanned both the acute and convalescent phases of COVID-19. Samples came from the ongoing ImmuneRACE study (first 160 participants) plus 1,254 subjects from 6 global collaborators. The material from the prospective study consisted of cDNA or gDNA derived from T cells, B-cell-depleted T cells, or PBMCs. Nearly every sample came with metadata listing a de-identified subject ID, COVID-19 status, age in years and sex. The dataset comprised deeply sampled blood TCRbeta repertoires from subjects exposed to, actively infected with, or recovered from COVID-19. The repertoires were made available in a free public database intended to serve as a resource for research on the immune response to SARS-CoV-2. Where available, HLA class I and class II types were taken from metadata supplied by the sample provider and were not determined by assay-based typing.

Via the germline V gene (reference sequence), CDR1 is SGHKS and CDR2 YYEKEE. V was cut back by 4 bases and J by 7 bases, leaving a gap of 15 bases between them. From the cysteine up to the phenylalanine, the CDR3 has a length of 14 residues. The read is trimmed to its CDR3 DNA, 42 bases read in frame from base 1. Collaborating institutions collected whole blood in K2EDTA tubes following their own protocols. For TCRbeta analysis, collaborator samples were shipped as frozen whole blood, as isolated PBMCs, or as DNA extracted from either sample type. What the study reported, not specific to this receptor: The amount of clinical and demographic metadata varied by source and participant and was provided uncurated.

The immunoSEQ Assay, a bias-controlled multiplex PCR, was used to amplify TCRbeta CDR3 regions from genomic DNA. The original pipeline was this. The number of nucleated cells in each sample was estimated by amplification of reference gene primers within the assay. To quantify the absolute abundance of each unique TCRbeta CDR3 rearrangement, sequence reads were collapsed and filtered. For each sample, productive Simpson clonality was calculated as the square root of Simpson's diversity index over productive rearrangements. Here the immuneACCESS table is served through TCRdb, limited to in-frame sequences with V and J called. Missing clones are a known gap in these copies; in checked studies unresolved V genes cover under half, and the rest lacks a known reason. V, J and clone size were drawn from that table, and D and trimming were deduced from the DNA. In this sample the table shows approximately 63,000 clones, about 70% of which occur a single time. Clones ranked in the top ten supply 50% of the sample.

Material: peripheral blood. This receptor was taken from a woman at least 80 years old with acute or convalescent COVID-19. The chain links TRBV5-5 with TRBJ1-3; a tentative D match to TRBD1 spans 5 bases. The CDR3 is CASSRDLGGNTIYF. The nucleotides read TGTGCCAGCAGCAGGGACCTCGGAGGGAACACCATATATTTT.